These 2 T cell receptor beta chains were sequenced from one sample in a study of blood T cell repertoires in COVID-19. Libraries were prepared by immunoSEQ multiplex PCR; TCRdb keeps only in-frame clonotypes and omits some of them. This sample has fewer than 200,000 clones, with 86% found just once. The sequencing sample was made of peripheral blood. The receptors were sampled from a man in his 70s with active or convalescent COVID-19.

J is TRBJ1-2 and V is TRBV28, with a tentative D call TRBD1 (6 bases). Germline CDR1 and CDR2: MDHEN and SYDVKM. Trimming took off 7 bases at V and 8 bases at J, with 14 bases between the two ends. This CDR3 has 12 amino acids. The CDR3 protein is CASKTGRSGYTF. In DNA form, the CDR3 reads TGTGCCAGCAAAACAGGGCGGTCGGGCTACACCTTC.

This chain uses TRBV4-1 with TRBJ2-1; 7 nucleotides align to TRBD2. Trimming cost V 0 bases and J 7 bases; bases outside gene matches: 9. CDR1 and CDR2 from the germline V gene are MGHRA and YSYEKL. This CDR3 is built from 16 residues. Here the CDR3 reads CASSQDRFTGGNEQFF. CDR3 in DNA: TGCGCCAGCAGCCAAGACAGGTTTACGGGAGGTAATGAGCAGTTCTTC.